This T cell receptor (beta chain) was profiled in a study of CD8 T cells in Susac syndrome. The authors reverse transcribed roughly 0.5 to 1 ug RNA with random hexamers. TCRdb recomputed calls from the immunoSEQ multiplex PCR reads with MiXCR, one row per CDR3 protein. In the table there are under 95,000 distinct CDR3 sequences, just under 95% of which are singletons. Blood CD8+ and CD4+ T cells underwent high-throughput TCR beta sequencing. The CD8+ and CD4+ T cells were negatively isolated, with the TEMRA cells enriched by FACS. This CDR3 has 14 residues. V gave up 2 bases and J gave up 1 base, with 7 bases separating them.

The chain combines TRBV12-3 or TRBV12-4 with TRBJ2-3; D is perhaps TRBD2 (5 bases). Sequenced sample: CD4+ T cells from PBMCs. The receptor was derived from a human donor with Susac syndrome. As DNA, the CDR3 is TGTGCCAGCAGTTTACGGGAAGGCACAGATACGCAGTATTTT. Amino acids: CASSLREGTDTQYF.